Below are 31 T cell receptor beta chains sequenced from a single sample in a study of CD8 T cells in Susac syndrome. Random hexamers served to reverse transcribe about 0.45 to 1 ug RNA. TCRdb reanalysed the immunoSEQ multiplex PCR reads using MiXCR and keeps one entry per CDR3 protein. The repertoire includes 300,000 to 350,000 distinct CDR3 sequences, around 92% of them detected once, and about 0.063% sits in the top ten. Sequencing input: CD4+ T cells from PBMCs. Receptors were obtained from a human donor with multiple sclerosis.

The table lists this clonotype with a few counts. V and J are TRBV18 and TRBJ2-1, with TRBD2 matching over 7 bases. Germline values: CDR1 KGHSH, CDR2 LQKENI. Losses at the gene ends were 1 base for V and 2 bases for J; bases not matched to a gene: 2. CDR3 size: 15 residues. CDR3 in amino acids: CASSPRLAAYNEQFF. CDR3 bases: TGTGCCAGCTCACCACGTCTAGCGGCCTACAATGAGCAGTTCTTC.

J is TRBJ2-2 and V is TRBV7-9; 7 bases agree with TRBD2. With V trimmed by 5 bases and J by 7 bases, 7 bases remained unmatched. The CDR3 length is 14 residues. In germline, CDR1 is SEHNR, CDR2 FQNEAQ (reference sequence). The CDR3 protein is CASSGRAGGGELFF. CDR3 nucleotide sequence: TGTGCCAGCAGCGGGAGGGCCGGAGGCGGGGAGCTGTTTTTT.

The sample holds one count of this clonotype. This chain connects TRBV19 to TRBJ1-2, with D possibly TRBD1 on 5 matching bases. V lost 3 bases to trimming and J lost 7 bases, with 18 bases between them. The CDR3 loop spans 15 amino acids. Germline-derived CDR1 and CDR2 are LNHDA and SQIVND (reference sequence). The CDR3 loop reads CASSMRGNRGPGYTF. The CDR3 nucleotides read TGTGCCAGTAGTATGCGGGGCAACCGCGGTCCTGGCTACACCTTC.

V usage is TRBV4-3 and J usage is TRBJ2-4, with TRBD2 matching over 9 bases. The J segment lost 3 bases and the V segment lost 0 bases, leaving 6 bases of the junction unmatched. Germline-derived CDR1 and CDR2 are LGHNA and YSLEER. The CDR3 totals 17 residues. The CDR3 region is CASSQDTTSGIKNIQYF. The CDR3 nucleotides read TGCGCCAGCAGCCAAGACACGACTAGCGGTATCAAAAACATTCAGTACTTC.

This clonotype was seen just once. The V gene is TRBV5-5, the J gene TRBJ2-7, with a tentative D call TRBD2 (5 bases). CDR3 length: 12 residues. Trimming removed 2 bases from V and 5 bases from J, with 8 bases in between. Germline loops: CDR1 SGHKS, CDR2 YYEKEE (reference sequence). The CDR3 coding sequence is TGTGCCAGCAGCTTCACTAGGAACGAGCAGTACTTC. It codes for CASSFTRNEQYF.

The chain employs TRBV12-3 or TRBV12-4 and TRBJ2-7, with 8 bases lining up with TRBD2. This CDR3 region has 14 residues. V lost 7 bases to trimming and J lost 2 bases; unmatched junction nucleotides: 7. The CDR3 protein is CASTLAGGPYEQYF. The DNA for the CDR3 is TGTGCCAGCACCCTCGCGGGAGGCCCCTACGAGCAGTACTTC.

CDR3: CATSDPRQGAGGTEAFF. CDR3 coding DNA: TGTGCCACCAGTGACCCTCGACAGGGGGCAGGGGGCACTGAAGCTTTCTTT. The genes are TRBV24-1 and TRBJ1-1, with TRBD1 identical over 10 bases. Germline CDR1 reads KGHDR; CDR2 reads SFDVKD. V shed 4 bases and J 4 bases; nucleotides not matched to a gene: 11. CDR3 length: 17 amino acids.

The chain carries TRBV20-1 and TRBJ1-2, with D possibly matching TRBD1 (5 bases). This CDR3 comprises 12 residues. The V end lost 6 bases, the J end lost 7 bases, and 15 bases lay between the germline ends. Germline V lookup: CDR1 DFQATT, CDR2 SNEGSKA (reference sequence). The CDR3 DNA follows: TGCAGTGCCCTTCATTGGGACGGTGGCTACACCTTC. This codes for CSALHWDGGYTF.

The chain joins TRBV6-4 to TRBJ2-1, with 8 bases fitting TRBD2. The length of the CDR3 is 15 residues. After removal of 3 bases from V and 10 bases from J, the junction contained 11 bases not matched to a gene. CDR1 and CDR2 from the germline V gene are MRHNA and SNTAGT. CDR3 amino acids: CASSEEAGAIVEQFF. The CDR3 nucleotides are TGTGCCAGCAGTGAAGAAGCGGGAGCGATCGTCGAGCAGTTCTTC.

The chain joins TRBV28 to TRBJ2-5; tentatively, D is TRBD1 or TRBD2 (5 bases each). Trimming stripped 4 bases from V and 4 bases from J, with 10 bases between. Germline V CDR1 and CDR2: MDHEN, SYDVKM. This CDR3 has 13 amino acids. CDR3 sequence reads: CASSWGPIETQYF. CDR3 sequence (DNA): TGTGCCAGCAGTTGGGGACCGATAGAGACCCAGTACTTC.

This chain connects TRBV7-9 to TRBJ2-4, with 14 bases fitting TRBD2. The ends lost 3 bases at V and 8 bases at J; junction bases unmatched: 9. Germline CDR1 is SEHNR and CDR2 is FQNEAQ (reference sequence). The CDR3 is made up of 17 amino acids. Here the CDR3 reads CASSFLGTSGGIDIQYF. CDR3 coding DNA: TGTGCCAGCAGCTTCCTTGGGACTAGCGGGGGTATAGACATTCAGTACTTC.

This rearrangement joins TRBV5-4 to TRBJ1-1; 7 nucleotides match TRBD1. Looked up from germline, CDR1 is SGHNT and CDR2 is YYREEE (reference sequence). The CDR3 is 15 residues long. Trimming removed 5 bases from V and 3 bases from J; junction bases left unmatched: 10. The CDR3 DNA reads as TGTGCCAGCAGACCGCGACAGGGAGGAGACACTGAAGCTTTCTTT. As protein: CASRPRQGGDTEAFF.

The V and J genes are TRBV3-1 and TRBJ2-1; no firm D call. Germline-derived CDR1 and CDR2 are LGHDT and YNNKEL (reference sequence). Trimming removed 0 bases from V and 9 bases from J, with 18 bases in between. The CDR3 loop spans 16 amino acids. The chain's CDR3 is CASSQDASRRFSEQFF. For the CDR3, the DNA is TGTGCCAGCAGCCAAGACGCCTCCCGCAGATTTAGTGAGCAGTTCTTC.

This sequence joins TRBV7-3 and TRBJ2-2; D is undetermined. Germline CDR1 is SGHTA and CDR2 is FQGTGA. The V and J ends lost 6 bases and 6 bases respectively, with 14 bases between them. The CDR3 runs 14 residues. Written as DNA, the CDR3 is TGTGCCAGCAGTCTCGTGGCGACCCCCGGGGAGCTGTTTTTT. Its protein is CASSLVATPGELFF.

This clonotype was seen a single time. The V call is TRBV7-9, the J call TRBJ2-2; the D call may be TRBD1 or TRBD2 (5 bases each). Trimming stripped 4 bases from V and 2 bases from J, with 14 bases between. Per germline, CDR1 SEHNR and CDR2 FQNEAQ (reference sequence). The CDR3 is made up of 16 amino acids. The CDR3 DNA is TGTGCCAGCAGCTCCCGGGGCCTCTTTAACACCGGGGAGCTGTTTTTT. Protein: CASSSRGLFNTGELFF.

This rearrangement joins TRBV12-3 or TRBV12-4 to TRBJ1-4, with 7 bases identical to TRBD1. V was pared by 5 bases and J by 8 bases, with 11 bases of the junction left unmatched. The CDR3 sequence is 15 residues long. The CDR3 bases are TGTGCCAGCAGTAAGCAGGGGGTAGGAGGAGAAAAACTGTTTTTT. It translates to CASSKQGVGGEKLFF.

The rearrangement uses TRBV30 and TRBJ1-2; D unclear. The germline V gene has CDR1 GTSNPN and CDR2 SVGIG (reference sequence). The CDR3 runs 13 residues. The V gene lost 7 bases and the J gene lost 5 bases, with 17 bases spanning the gap. As DNA, the CDR3 is TGTGCCTTCAACTCGGACCACTCTTATGGCTACACCTTC. It translates to CAFNSDHSYGYTF.

The chain is built from TRBV12-3 or TRBV12-4 and TRBJ1-2; TRBD1 agrees at 11 bases. This CDR3 has 17 residues. The J segment lost 7 bases and the V segment lost 5 bases, leaving 15 bases of the junction unmatched. The CDR3 DNA sequence: TGTGCCAGCAGTGCTCTTGGGACAGGGGGGGCCAAGACTGGCTACACCTTC. Translation gives CASSALGTGGAKTGYTF.

CDR3 DNA sequence: TGCGCCAGCAGCTCGGGACTAGCGAGGAAGACCCAGTACTTC. It translates to CASSSGLARKTQYF. This chain joins TRBV5-1 and TRBJ2-5; 10 positions agree with TRBD2. Germline assignment: CDR1 SGHRS and CDR2 YFSETQ. Trimming took 3 bases from V and 6 from J; bases not matched to a gene: 5. The CDR3 length is 14 residues.

Only one count was recorded for this clonotype. The chain has TRBV5-1 and TRBJ2-3, with 9 bases lining up with TRBD2. CDR1 and CDR2 from the germline V gene are SGHRS and YFSETQ. The CDR3 spans 19 residues. V was pared by 0 bases and J by 0 bases, with 11 bases of the junction left unmatched. CDR3 DNA: TGCGCCAGCAGCTTGGCCGCGTTTAGCGGGAGTTCTAGCACAGATACGCAGTATTTT. Its translation is CASSLAAFSGSSSTDTQYF.

The chain uses TRBV2 and TRBJ2-7; D unresolved. The germline gives CDR1 SNHLY, CDR2 FYNNEI. The length of the CDR3 is 13 residues. The ends were cut back, 6 bases at V and 4 bases at J, with 13 bases in the middle. DNA of the CDR3: TGTGCCAGCAGGGTAGAAGTGAATTACGAGCAGTACTTC. Encoded protein: CASRVEVNYEQYF. Combining the CDR3 with reference TRBV2 and TRBJ2-7 gives the whole variable domain EPEVTQTPSHQVTQMGQEVILRCVPISNHLYFYWYRQILGQKVEFLVSFYNNEISEKSEIFDDQFSVERPDGSNFTLKIRSTKLEDSAMYFCASRVEVNYEQYFGPGTRLTVT.

The V call is TRBV7-9, the J call TRBJ2-5; TRBD2 is a possible D gene (7 bases). V was clipped by 6 bases and J by 2 bases, with 16 bases between them. The CDR3 extends over 15 amino acids. Germline-derived CDR1 and CDR2 are SEHNR and FQNEAQ (reference sequence). The CDR3 here is CASRREKGGQETQYF. The CDR3 region has the DNA TGTGCCAGCAGGCGAGAAAAGGGGGGGCAAGAGACCCAGTACTTC.

The J gene is TRBJ1-1, the V gene TRBV18; D might be TRBD1 (6 bases). Germline V gene sequence: CDR1 KGHSH, CDR2 LQKENI. Trimming shortened V by 3 bases and J by 6 bases, and 14 bases separated the two germline ends. This CDR3 is built from 14 residues. This CDR3 reads CASSPLDSDAEAFF. CDR3 DNA sequence: TGTGCCAGCTCACCGCTGGACAGCGATGCTGAAGCTTTCTTT.

The sample holds one count of this clonotype. The gene calls are TRBV4-3 and TRBJ1-2; no reliable D call. The CDR3 contains 15 residues. The germline CDR1 and CDR2 sequences are LGHNA and YSLEER. Deletions cut 4 bases from V and 3 bases from J, with 15 bases between. This CDR3 is CASSRSANRHYGYTF. CDR3 bases: TGCGCCAGCAGCCGTTCGGCAAACAGACACTATGGCTACACCTTC.

The rearrangement uses TRBV6-1 and TRBJ2-7; 8 bases align to TRBD1. The ends lost 1 base at V and 3 bases at J; junction bases unmatched: 5. This CDR3 is built from 15 residues. CDR1 is MNHNS, CDR2 SASEGT, per germline. In DNA, the CDR3 is TGTGCCAGCAGTGAAGGGCAGGGGGCATTCTACGAGCAGTACTTC. It translates to CASSEGQGAFYEQYF.

The count of this clonotype is one. The germline gene is not matched at one end of the junction; a read error may be the cause. The gene calls are TRBV7-7 and TRBJ2-1; D not resolved. There are 13 residues in the CDR3. CDR1 and CDR2 from the germline V gene are SSHAT and FNYEAQ (reference sequence). The CDR3 loop reads CASSSVFDNEQFF. In DNA, the CDR3 is TGTGCTAGCAGCTCCGTGTTCGACAATGAGCAGTTCTTC.

This chain uses TRBV30 with TRBJ2-5, with no clear D. Germline CDR1 reads GTSNPN; CDR2 reads SVGIG (reference sequence). Between the trimmed V and J ends, which lost 0 bases and 5 bases, there was a span of 7 bases. The CDR3 is 12 residues long. CDR3 amino acids: CAWSVVGETQYF. The CDR3 coding sequence is TGTGCCTGGAGTGTTGTCGGGGAGACCCAGTACTTC.

J is TRBJ2-2 and V is TRBV14; maybe TRBD1 (6 bases). The CDR3 runs to 18 residues. The V gene lost 0 bases and the J gene lost 4 bases, with 18 bases spanning the gap. Germline CDR1 is SGHDN and CDR2 is FVKESK. The CDR3 nucleotides read TGTGCCAGCAGCCAAGAACCCCATCCGGACAGACCCACCGGGGAGCTGTTTTTT. Translation gives CASSQEPHPDRPTGELFF.

The rearrangement links TRBV7-9 to TRBJ2-3; 8 bases align to TRBD2. CDR1 is SEHNR, CDR2 FQNEAQ, per germline (reference sequence). V shed 2 bases and J 4 bases; nucleotides not matched to a gene: 11. The length of the CDR3 is 17 residues. This CDR3 reads CASSLTGTRGGPDTQYF. DNA of the CDR3: TGTGCCAGCAGCTTAACCGGGACTCGGGGGGGCCCAGATACGCAGTATTTT.

This clonotype was observed a single time. The J gene is TRBJ1-2, the V gene TRBV6-5; 7 bases line up with TRBD1. The V gene's germline CDR1 is MNHEY and CDR2 SVGAGI. The CDR3 consists of 14 residues. The trim removed 6 bases at V and 4 bases at J, leaving 8 bases unmatched. CDR3 protein: CASRQTGDRYGYTF. The CDR3 DNA reads as TGTGCCAGCAGGCAAACAGGGGATCGCTATGGCTACACCTTC.

The chain recombines TRBV5-6 with TRBJ1-2, with D possibly being TRBD1 (5 bases). Germline values: CDR1 SGHDT, CDR2 YYEEEE. Trimming shortened V by 0 bases and J by 9 bases, and 9 bases separated the two germline ends. The CDR3 loop spans 12 amino acids. The DNA of the CDR3 is TGTGCCAGCAGCTTGGTGGGGCTCAGCTACACCTTC. Amino acids: CASSLVGLSYTF.